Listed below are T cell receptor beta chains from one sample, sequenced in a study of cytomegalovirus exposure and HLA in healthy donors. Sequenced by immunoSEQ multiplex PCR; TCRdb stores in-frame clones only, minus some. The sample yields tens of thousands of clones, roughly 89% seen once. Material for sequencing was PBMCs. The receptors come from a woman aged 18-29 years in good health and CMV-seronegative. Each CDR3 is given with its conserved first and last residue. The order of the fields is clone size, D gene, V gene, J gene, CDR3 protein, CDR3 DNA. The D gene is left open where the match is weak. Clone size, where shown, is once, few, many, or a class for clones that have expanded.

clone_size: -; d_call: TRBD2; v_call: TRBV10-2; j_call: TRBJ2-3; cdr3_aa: CASSEKEGGPPDTQYF; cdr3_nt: TGCGCCAGCAGTGAAAAGGAGGGAGGGCCCCCAGATACGCAGTATTTT
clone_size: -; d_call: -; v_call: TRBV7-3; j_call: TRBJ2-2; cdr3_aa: CASSLRGGTGELFF; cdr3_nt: TGTGCCAGCAGCTTAAGGGGAGGCACCGGGGAGCTGTTTTTT
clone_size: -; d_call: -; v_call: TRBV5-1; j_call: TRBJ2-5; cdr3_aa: CASSLPEETQYF; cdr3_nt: TGCGCCAGCAGCTTGCCGGAAGAGACCCAGTACTTC
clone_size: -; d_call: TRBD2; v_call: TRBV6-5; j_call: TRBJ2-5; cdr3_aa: CASRGLAQETQYF; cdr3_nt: TGTGCCAGCAGGGGACTAGCCCAAGAGACCCAGTACTTC
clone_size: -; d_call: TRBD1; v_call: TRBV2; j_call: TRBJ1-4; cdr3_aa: CASSQTYRGLGEKLFF; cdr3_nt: TGTGCCAGCAGTCAAACTTACAGGGGGCTCGGAGAAAAACTGTTTTTT
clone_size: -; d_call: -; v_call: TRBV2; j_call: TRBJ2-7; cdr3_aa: CASSGILNQGTAYEQYF; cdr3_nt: TGTGCCAGCAGTGGGATATTGAACCAGGGGACGGCATACGAGCAGTACTTC
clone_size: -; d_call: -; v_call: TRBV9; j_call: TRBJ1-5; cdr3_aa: CASSVDGVGNQPQHF; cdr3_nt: TGTGCCAGCAGCGTAGACGGGGTTGGTAATCAGCCCCAGCATTTT
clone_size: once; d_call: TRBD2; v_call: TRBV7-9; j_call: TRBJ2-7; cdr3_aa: CASSLRGDLYEQYF; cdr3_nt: TGTGCCAGCAGCTTACGGGGGGATCTCTACGAGCAGTACTTC
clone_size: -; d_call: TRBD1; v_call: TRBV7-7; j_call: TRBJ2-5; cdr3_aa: CASSLAGTGEETQYF; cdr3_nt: TGTGCTAGCAGCTTAGCCGGGACAGGGGAAGAGACCCAGTACTTC
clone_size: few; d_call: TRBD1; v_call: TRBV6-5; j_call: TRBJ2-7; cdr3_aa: CASSHRGSEQYF; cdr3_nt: TGTGCCAGCAGTCACAGGGGGAGCGAGCAGTACTTC
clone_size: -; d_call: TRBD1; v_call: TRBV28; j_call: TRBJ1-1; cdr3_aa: CASSLTGGGITEAFF; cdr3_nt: TGTGCCAGCAGTCTAACAGGGGGCGGAATCACTGAAGCTTTCTTT
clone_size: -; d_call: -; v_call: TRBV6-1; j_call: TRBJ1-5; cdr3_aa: CASSVGGVNQPQHF; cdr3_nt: TGTGCCAGCAGTGTCGGAGGGGTCAATCAGCCCCAGCATTTT
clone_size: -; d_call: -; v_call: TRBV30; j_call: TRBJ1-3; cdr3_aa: CAWMGRDGNTIYF; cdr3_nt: TGTGCCTGGATGGGCAGAGACGGAAACACCATATATTTT
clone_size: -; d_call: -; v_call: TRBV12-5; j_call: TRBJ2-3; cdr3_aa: CASGLILPAVRAPTDTQYF; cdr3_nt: TGTGCTAGTGGTTTGATTCTGCCAGCGGTCAGAGCACCCACAGATACGCAGTATTTT
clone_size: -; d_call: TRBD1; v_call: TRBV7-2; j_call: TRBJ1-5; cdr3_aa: CASSLRRRDRESGQPQHF; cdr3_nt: TGTGCCAGCAGCTTAAGGAGGCGGGACAGGGAATCGGGTCAGCCCCAGCATTTT
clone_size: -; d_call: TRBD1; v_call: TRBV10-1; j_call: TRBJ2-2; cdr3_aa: CASSESRGQGGTGELFF; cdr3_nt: TGCGCCAGCAGTGAGTCACGAGGACAGGGAGGCACCGGGGAGCTGTTTTTT
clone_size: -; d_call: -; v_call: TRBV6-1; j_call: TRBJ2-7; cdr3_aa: CASSEQGPPTYEQYF; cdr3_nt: TGTGCCAGCAGTGAACAGGGTCCACCTACCTACGAGCAGTACTTC
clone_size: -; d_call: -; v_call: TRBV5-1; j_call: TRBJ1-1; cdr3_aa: CASSLELGLKNTEAFF; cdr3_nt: TGCGCCAGCAGCTTGGAACTGGGGCTCAAGAACACTGAAGCTTTCTTT
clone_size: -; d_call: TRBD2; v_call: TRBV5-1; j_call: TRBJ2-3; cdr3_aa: CATGGLAGDTDTQYF; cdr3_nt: TGCGCCACCGGGGGACTAGCGGGAGATACAGATACGCAGTATTTT
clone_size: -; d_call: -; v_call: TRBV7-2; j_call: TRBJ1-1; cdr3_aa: CASSLESQGPTEAFF; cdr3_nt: TGTGCCAGCAGCTTAGAGAGTCAGGGGCCCACTGAAGCTTTCTTT
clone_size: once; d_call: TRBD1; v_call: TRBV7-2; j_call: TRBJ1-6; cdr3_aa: CASNKGARGSPLHF; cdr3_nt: TGTGCCAGCAACAAGGGGGCTCGGGGTTCACCCCTCCACTTT
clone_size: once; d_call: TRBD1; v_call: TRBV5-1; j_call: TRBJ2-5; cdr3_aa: CASSLAGTEETQYF; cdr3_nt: TGCGCCAGCAGCTTGGCCGGGACAGAAGAGACCCAGTACTTC
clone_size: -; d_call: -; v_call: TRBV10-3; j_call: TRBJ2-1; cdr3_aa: CAISKLGGADEQFF; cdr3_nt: TGTGCCATCAGTAAACTGGGGGGGGCGGATGAGCAGTTCTTC
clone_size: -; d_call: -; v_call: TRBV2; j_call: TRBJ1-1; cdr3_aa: CASSAPGQTEAFF; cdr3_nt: TGTGCCAGCAGTGCCCCAGGACAGACTGAAGCTTTCTTT
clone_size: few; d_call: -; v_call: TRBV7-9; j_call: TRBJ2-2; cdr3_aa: CASSLGQAGELFF; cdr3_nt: TGTGCCAGCAGCTTAGGGCAGGCCGGGGAGCTGTTTTTT
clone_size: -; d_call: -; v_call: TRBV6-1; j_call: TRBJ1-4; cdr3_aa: CASSATGVKSEKLFF; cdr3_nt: TGTGCCAGCAGTGCGACAGGCGTGAAATCTGAAAAACTGTTTTTT
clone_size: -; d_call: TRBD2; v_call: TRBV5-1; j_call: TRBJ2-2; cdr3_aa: CASRTGTRNTGELFF; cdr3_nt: TGCGCCAGCAGGACCGGGACTAGGAACACCGGGGAGCTGTTTTTT
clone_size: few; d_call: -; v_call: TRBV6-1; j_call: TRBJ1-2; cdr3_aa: CASSETGHRNYGYTF; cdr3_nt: TGTGCCAGCAGTGAAACGGGACACAGGAACTATGGCTACACCTTC
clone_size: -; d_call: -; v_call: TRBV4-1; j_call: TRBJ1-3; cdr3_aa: CASSQLGVGSGNTIYF; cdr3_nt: TGCGCCAGCAGCCAACTTGGAGTCGGCTCTGGAAACACCATATATTTT
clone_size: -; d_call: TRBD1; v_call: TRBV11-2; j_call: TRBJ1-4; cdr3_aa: CASSSLGQPNEKLFF; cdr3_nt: TGTGCCAGCAGCTCTCTGGGACAGCCTAATGAAAAACTGTTTTTT
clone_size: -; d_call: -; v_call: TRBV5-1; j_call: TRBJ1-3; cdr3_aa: CASSLTGTTSGNTIYF; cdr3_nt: TGCGCCAGCAGCTTGACCGGGACTACCTCTGGAAACACCATATATTTT
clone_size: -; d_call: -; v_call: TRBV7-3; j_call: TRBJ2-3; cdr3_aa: CASSLTVVTDTQYF; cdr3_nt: TGTGCCAGCAGTCTTACGGTTGTAACAGATACGCAGTATTTT
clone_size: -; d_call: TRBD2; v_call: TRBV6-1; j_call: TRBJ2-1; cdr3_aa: CASSRREVNEQFF; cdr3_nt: TGTGCCAGCTCGCGACGGGAGGTCAATGAGCAGTTCTTC
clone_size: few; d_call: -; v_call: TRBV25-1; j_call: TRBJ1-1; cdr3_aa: CASSEFGRVPPEAFF; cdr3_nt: TGTGCCAGCAGTGAATTTGGCAGGGTTCCGCCTGAAGCTTTCTTT
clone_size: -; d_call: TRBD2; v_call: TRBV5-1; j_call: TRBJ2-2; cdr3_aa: CASSLGLAVNTGELFF; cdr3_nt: TGCGCCAGCAGCTTGGGACTAGCAGTTAACACCGGGGAGCTGTTTTTT
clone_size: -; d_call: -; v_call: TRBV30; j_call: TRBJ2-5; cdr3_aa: CAWDAAQETQYF; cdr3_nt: TGTGCCTGGGACGCGGCCCAAGAGACCCAGTACTTC
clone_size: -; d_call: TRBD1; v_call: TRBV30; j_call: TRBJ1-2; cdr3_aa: CAWSGTGGERGGYTF; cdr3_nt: TGTGCCTGGAGTGGGACAGGGGGCGAACGGGGGGGCTACACCTTC
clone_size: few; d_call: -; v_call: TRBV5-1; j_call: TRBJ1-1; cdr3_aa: CASSLSGVTEAFF; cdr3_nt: TGCGCCAGCAGCTTGTCAGGGGTCACTGAAGCTTTCTTT
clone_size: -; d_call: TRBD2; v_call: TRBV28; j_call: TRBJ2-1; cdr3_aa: CASSHAVGGLAGVNEQFF; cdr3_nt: TGTGCCAGCAGTCATGCGGTTGGCGGACTAGCGGGAGTCAATGAGCAGTTCTTC
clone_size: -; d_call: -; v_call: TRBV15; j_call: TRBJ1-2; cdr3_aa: CATSNNYNGYTF; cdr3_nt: TGTGCCACCAGCAACAACTATAACGGCTACACCTTC
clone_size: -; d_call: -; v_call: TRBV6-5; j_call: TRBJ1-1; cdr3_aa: CASSFPGHAEAFF; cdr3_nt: TGTGCCAGCAGTTTTCCGGGACATGCTGAAGCTTTCTTT
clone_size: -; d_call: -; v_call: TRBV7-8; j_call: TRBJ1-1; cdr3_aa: CASSLARRLARSTEAFF; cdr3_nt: TGTGCCAGCAGCTTAGCGCGAAGGTTAGCGCGGAGCACTGAAGCTTTCTTT
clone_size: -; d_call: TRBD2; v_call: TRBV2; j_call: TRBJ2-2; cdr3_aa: CASILAGGTGELFF; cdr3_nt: TGTGCCAGTATCCTAGCGGGAGGTACCGGGGAGCTGTTTTTT
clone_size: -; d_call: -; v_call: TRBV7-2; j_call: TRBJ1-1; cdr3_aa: CASSLGAQGAFF; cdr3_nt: TGTGCCAGCAGCCTAGGGGCCCAGGGGGCTTTCTTT
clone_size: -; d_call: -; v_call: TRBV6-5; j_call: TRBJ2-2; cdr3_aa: CASSPQGWELFF; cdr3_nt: TGTGCCAGCAGCCCACAGGGCTGGGAGCTGTTTTTT
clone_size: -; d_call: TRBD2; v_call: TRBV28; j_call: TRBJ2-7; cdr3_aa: CASTRGLGRAYEQYF; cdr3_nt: TGTGCCAGCACCCGAGGTCTGGGGAGGGCCTACGAGCAGTACTTC
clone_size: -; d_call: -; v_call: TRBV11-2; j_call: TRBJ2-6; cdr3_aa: CASSFSSRSSGANVLTF; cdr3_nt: TGTGCCAGCAGCTTCTCCTCAAGGAGCTCTGGGGCCAACGTCCTGACTTTC
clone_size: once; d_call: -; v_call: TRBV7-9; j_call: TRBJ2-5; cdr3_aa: CASSFKGERETQYF; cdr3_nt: TGTGCCAGCAGCTTTAAAGGCGAGCGGGAGACCCAGTACTTC